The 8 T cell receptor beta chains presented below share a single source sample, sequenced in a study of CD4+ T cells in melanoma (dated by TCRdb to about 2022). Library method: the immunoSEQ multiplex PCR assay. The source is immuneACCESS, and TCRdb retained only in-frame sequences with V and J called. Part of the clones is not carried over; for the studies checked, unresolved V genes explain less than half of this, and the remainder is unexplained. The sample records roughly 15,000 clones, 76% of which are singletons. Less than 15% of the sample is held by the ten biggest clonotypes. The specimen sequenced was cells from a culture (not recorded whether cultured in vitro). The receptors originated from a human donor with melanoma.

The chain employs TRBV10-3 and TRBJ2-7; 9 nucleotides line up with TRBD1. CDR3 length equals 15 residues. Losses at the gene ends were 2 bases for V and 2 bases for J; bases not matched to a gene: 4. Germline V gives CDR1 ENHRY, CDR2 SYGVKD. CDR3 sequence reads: CAISEPGTGTYEQYF. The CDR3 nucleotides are TGTGCCATCAGTGAGCCCGGGACAGGGACCTACGAGCAGTACTTC.

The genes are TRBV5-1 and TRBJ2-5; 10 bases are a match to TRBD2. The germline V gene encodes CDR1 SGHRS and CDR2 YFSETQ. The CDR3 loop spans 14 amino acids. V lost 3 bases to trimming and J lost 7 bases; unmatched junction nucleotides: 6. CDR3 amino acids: CASSSGASGGTQYF. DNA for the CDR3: TGCGCCAGCAGCTCCGGGGCTAGCGGGGGGACCCAGTACTTC.

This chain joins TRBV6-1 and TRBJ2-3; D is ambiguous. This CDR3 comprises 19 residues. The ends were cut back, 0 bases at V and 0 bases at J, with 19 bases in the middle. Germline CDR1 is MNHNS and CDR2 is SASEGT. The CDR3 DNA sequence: TGTGCCAGCAGTGAAGCCCACTCTATGGTGGTTACTAGCACAGATACGCAGTATTTT. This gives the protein CASSEAHSMVVTSTDTQYF.

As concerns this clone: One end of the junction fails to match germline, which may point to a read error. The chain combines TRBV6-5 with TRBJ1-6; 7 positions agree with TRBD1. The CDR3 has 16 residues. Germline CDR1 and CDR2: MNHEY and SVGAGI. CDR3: CDSSYRGGSYNSPLHF. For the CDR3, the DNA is TGTGACAGCAGTTACAGGGGTGGGTCCTATAATTCACCCCTCCACTTT.

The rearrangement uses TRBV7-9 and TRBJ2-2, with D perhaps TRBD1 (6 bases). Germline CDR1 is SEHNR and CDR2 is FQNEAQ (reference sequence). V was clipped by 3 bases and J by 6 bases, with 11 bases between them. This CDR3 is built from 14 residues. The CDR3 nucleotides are TGTGCCAGCAGCTTCGCAGGGGAGCCCGGGGAGCTGTTTTTT. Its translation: CASSFAGEPGELFF.

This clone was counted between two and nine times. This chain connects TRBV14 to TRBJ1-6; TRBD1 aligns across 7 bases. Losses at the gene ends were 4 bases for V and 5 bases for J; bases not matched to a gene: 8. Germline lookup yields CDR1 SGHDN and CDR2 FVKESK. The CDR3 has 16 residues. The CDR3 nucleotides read TGTGCCAGCAGCCCGTTGACAGGGCTGGATAATTCACCCCTCCACTTT. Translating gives CASSPLTGLDNSPLHF. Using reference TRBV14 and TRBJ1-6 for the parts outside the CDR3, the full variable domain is EAGVTQFPSHSVIEKGQTVTLRCDPISGHDNLYWYRRVMGKEIKFLLHFVKESKQDESGMPNNRFLAERTGGTYSTLKVQPAELEDSGVYFCASSPLTGLDNSPLHFGNGTRLTVT.

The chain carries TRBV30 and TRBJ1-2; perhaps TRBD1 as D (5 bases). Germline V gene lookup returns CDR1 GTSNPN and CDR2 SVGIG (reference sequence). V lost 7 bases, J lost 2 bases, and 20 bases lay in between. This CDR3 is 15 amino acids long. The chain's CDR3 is CALLRPPGTNYGYTF. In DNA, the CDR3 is TGTGCCTTATTACGACCCCCTGGGACCAACTATGGCTACACCTTC.

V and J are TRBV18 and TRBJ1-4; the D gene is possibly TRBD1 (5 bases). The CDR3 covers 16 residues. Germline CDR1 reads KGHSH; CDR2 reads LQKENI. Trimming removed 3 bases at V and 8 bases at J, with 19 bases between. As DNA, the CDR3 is TGTGCCAGCTCACCTCGAGCTCCTGGACATCGGGAAAAACTGTTTTTT. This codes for CASSPRAPGHREKLFF.